This T cell receptor beta chain was retrieved from a study of cytomegalovirus exposure and HLA in healthy donors. General study results and limits: Several top significant clusters appeared, in a later analysis, to be linked to common viral pathogens. On later analysis, the bulk of CMV-associated TCR beta chains appeared to be HLA-restricted.

Comments on this clone: Its antigen remains unidentified.

This CDR3 is built from 13 residues. In germline, CDR1 is SGHRS, CDR2 YFSETQ. The germline V and J ends were trimmed by 5 bases and 7 bases, with 12 bases remaining between them. This PCR relied on a set of 60 Vbeta primers and 13 Jbeta primers. Sequenced by immunoSEQ multiplex PCR; TCRdb stores in-frame clones only, minus some. Of over 100,000 clones in the sample, around four fifths are singletons; the top ten hold around 7.7%. The TCR sequence derives from a woman aged 45-65 years in good health and CMV-seropositive. Sequencing was done on a sample of PBMCs. The chain joins TRBV5-1 to TRBJ1-4; the D is unclear. DNA for the CDR3: TGCGCCAGCAGGCAAGTCGGAGGTGAAAAACTGTTTTTT. This codes for CASRQVGGEKLFF.